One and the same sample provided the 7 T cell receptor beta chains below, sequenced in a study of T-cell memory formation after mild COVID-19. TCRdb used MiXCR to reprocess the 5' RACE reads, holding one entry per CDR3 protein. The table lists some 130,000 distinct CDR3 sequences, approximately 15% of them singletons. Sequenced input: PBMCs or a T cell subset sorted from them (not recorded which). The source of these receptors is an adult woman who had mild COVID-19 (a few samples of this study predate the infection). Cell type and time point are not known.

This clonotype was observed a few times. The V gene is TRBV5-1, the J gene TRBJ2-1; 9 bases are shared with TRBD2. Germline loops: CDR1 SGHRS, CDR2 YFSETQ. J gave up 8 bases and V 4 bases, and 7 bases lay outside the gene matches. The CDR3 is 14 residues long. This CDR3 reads CASSRGRATYEQFF. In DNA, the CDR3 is TGCGCCAGCAGCCGCGGGAGGGCCACTTATGAGCAGTTCTTC.

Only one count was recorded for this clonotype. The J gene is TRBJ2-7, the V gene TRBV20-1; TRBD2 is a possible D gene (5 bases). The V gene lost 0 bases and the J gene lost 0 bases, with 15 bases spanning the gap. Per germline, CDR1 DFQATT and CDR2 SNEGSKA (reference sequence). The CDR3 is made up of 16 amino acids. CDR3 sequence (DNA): TGCAGTGCTAGAGATCAAAGGGCAGAGGGCTCCTACGAGCAGTACTTC. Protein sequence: CSARDQRAEGSYEQYF.

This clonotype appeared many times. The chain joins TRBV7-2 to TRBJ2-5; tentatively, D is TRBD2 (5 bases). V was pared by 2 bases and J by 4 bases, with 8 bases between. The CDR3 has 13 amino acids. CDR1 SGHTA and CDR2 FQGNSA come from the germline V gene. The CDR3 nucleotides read TGTGCCAGCAGCTTACAGGCGGGAGAGACCCAGTACTTC. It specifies CASSLQAGETQYF. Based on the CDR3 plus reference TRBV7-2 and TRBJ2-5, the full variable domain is GAGVSQSPSNKVTEKGKDVELRCDPISGHTALYWYRQSLGQGLEFLIYFQGNSAPDKSGLPSDRFSAERTGGSVSTLTIQRTQQEDSAVYLCASSLQAGETQYFGPGTRLLVL.

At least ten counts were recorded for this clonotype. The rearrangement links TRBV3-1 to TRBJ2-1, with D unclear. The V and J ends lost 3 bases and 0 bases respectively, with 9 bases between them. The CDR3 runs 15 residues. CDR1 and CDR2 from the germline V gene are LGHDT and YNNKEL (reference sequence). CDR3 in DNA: TGTGCCAGCAGCCACCTAAGAAGCTCCTACAATGAGCAGTTCTTC. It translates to CASSHLRSSYNEQFF.

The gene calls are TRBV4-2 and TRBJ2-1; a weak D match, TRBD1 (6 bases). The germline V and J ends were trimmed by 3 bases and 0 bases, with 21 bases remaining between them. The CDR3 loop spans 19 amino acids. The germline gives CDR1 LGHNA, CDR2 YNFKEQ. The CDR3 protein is CASSQKKGGSKDSYNEQFF. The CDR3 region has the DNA TGTGCCAGCAGCCAGAAGAAAGGGGGTTCGAAGGACTCCTACAATGAGCAGTTCTTC.

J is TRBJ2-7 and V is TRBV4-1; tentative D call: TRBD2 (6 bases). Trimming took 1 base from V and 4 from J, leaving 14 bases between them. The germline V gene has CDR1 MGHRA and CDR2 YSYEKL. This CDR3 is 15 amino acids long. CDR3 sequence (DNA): TGCGCCAGCAGCCAAGCCGGGACTGGTCCTTACGAGCAGTACTTC. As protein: CASSQAGTGPYEQYF.

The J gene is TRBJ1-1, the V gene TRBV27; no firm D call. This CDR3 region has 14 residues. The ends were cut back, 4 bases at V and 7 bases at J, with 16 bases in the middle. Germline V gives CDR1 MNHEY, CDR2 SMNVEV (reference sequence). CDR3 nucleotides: TGTGCCAGCAGTTCCGACAATGCGATTGGTGAAGCTTTCTTT. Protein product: CASSSDNAIGEAFF.